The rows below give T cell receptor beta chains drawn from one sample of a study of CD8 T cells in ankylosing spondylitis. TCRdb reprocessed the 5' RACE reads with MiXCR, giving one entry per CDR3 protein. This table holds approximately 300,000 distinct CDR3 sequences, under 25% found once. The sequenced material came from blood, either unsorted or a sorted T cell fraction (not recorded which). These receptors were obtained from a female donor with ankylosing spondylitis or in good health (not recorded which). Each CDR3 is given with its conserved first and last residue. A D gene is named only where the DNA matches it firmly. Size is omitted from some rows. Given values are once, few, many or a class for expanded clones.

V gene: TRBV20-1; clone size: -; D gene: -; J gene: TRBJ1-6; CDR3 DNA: TGCAGTGCTAGAGGGCAACAGGGAACCTCACCCCTCCACTTT; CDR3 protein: CSARGQQGTSPLHF
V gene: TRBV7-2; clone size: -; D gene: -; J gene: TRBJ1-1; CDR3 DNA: TGTGCCAGCAGCCCCTCACGGAGGGACACTGAAGCTTTCTTT; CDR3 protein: CASSPSRRDTEAFF
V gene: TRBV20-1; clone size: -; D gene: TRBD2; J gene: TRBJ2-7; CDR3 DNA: TGCAGTGTTCAAATAGCGGGACCCCACTCATACGAGCAGTACTTC; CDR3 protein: CSVQIAGPHSYEQYF
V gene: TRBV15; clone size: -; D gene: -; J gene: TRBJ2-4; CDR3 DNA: TGTGCCATCGGACAGCCGGGACAGTACTTC; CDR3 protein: CAIGQPGQYF
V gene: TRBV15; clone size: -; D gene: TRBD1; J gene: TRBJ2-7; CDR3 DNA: TGTGCCACCAGCAGGGGACAGCCTGCGGTCGAGCAGTACTTC; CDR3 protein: CATSRGQPAVEQYF
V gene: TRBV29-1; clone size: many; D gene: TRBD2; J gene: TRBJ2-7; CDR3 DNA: TGCAGCGGGAAGCTAGCGGGAGGCCGCGAGCAGTACTTC; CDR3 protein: CSGKLAGGREQYF
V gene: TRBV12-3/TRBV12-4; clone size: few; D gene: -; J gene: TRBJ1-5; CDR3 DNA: TGTGCCAGCAGTTCGTCAGACAGCCCCAATCAGCCCCAGCATTTT; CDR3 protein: CASSSSDSPNQPQHF
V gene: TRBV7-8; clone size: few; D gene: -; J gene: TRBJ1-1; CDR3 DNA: TGTGCCAGCGCCCGACACGGGACTGAAGCTTTCTTT; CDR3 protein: CASARHGTEAFF
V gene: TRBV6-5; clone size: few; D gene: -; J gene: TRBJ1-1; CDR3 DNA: TGTGCCAGCAGTTACGGGTTGAGGACTGAAGCTTTCTTT; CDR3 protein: CASSYGLRTEAFF
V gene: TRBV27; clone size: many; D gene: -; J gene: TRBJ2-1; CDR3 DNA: TGTGCCAGCACCCCCGAGGGCGGACACCCCGCAATTACTGAGCAGTTCTTC; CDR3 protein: CASTPEGGHPAITEQFF
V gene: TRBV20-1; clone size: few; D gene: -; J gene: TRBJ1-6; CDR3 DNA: TGCAGTGCTAGAACGGGCATTCAGGCCGCGGGGAATTCACCCCTCCACTTT; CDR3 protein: CSARTGIQAAGNSPLHF
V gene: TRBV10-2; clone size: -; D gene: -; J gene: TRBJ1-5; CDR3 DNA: TGCGCCAGCACCGGGACGGAGGATCAGCCCCAGCATTTT; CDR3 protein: CASTGTEDQPQHF
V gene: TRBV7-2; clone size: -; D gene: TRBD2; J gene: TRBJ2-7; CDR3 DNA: TGTGCCAGCAGCTTAGGGAAGGGTCGGGAGGTACCCGAGCAGTACTTC; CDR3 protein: CASSLGKGREVPEQYF
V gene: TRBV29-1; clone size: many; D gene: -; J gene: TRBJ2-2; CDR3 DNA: TGCAGCGGAATAGGCGGACCTGGGTTTGCCGGGGAGCTGTTTTTT; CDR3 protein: CSGIGGPGFAGELFF
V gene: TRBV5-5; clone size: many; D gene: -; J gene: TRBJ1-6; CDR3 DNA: TGTGCCAGCAGTTCGGGGCAAAACTATTCACCCCTCCACTTT; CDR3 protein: CASSSGQNYSPLHF
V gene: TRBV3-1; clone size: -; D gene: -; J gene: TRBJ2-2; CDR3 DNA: TGTGCCAGCAGCCAAGACCTAGCTAACACCGGGGAGCTGTTTTTT; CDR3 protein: CASSQDLANTGELFF
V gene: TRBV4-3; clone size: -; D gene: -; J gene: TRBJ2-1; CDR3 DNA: TGCGCCAGCAGCCAACTGGTCTTGCAGGGACGTGAGCAGTTCTTC; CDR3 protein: CASSQLVLQGREQFF
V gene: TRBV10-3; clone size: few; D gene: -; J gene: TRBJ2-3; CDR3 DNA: TGTGCCATCAGTGCTTGGGGGCCCACAGATACGCAGTATTTT; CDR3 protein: CAISAWGPTDTQYF
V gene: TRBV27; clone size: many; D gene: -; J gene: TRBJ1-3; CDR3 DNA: TGTGCCAGCAGTCAGTCGGGGAGCTCTGGAAACACCATATATTTT; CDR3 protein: CASSQSGSSGNTIYF
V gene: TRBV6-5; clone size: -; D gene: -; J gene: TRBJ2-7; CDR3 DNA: TGTGCCAGCAGTTCCCTTGGGATCCCCTACGAGCAGTACTTC; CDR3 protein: CASSSLGIPYEQYF
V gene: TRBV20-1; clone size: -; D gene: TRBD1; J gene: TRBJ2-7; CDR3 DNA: TGCAGTGCTCTCTCGCAGAGGGACAGCTCCTACGAGCAGTACTTC; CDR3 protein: CSALSQRDSSYEQYF
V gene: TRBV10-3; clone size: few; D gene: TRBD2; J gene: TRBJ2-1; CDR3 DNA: TGTGCCACCCGACTAGCGGGAGGCAATTCCTACAATGAGCAGTTCTTC; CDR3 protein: CATRLAGGNSYNEQFF
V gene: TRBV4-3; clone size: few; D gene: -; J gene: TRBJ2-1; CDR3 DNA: TGCGCCAGCAGCCAAGATGCCTTAGGTGAGCAGTTCTTC; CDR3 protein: CASSQDALGEQFF
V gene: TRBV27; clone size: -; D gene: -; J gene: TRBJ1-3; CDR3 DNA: TGTGCCAGCAGTTTCGCGGGACCTGGAAACACCATATATTTT; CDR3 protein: CASSFAGPGNTIYF
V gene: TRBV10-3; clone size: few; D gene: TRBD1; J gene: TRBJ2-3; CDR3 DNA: TGTGCCATCAGCAGGACAGGGTTCCAGACCTATACAGATACGCAGTATTTT; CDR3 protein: CAISRTGFQTYTDTQYF
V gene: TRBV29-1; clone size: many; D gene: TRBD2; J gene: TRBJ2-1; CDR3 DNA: TGCAGCGGTACTAGCGGGAGGTTCACTGAGCAGTTCTTC; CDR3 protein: CSGTSGRFTEQFF
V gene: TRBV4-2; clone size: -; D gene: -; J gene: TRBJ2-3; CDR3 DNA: TGTGCCAGCGGCCCTGGGAACCTCAGAAGCACAGATACGCAGTATTTT; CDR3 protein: CASGPGNLRSTDTQYF
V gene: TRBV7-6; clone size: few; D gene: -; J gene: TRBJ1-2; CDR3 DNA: TGTGCCAGCAGTACCCAGGAGGGAAACTATGGCTACACCTTC; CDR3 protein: CASSTQEGNYGYTF
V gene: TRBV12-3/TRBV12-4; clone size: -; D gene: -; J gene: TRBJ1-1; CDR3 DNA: TGTGCCAGCCGTCTGCAGGGAGGGTTTACTGAAGCTTTCTTT; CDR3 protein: CASRLQGGFTEAFF
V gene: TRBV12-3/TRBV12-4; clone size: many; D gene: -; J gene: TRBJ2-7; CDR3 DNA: TGTGCCAGCAGTTTAGCAGGGGAGGTCTCCTACGAGCAGTACTTC; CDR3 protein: CASSLAGEVSYEQYF
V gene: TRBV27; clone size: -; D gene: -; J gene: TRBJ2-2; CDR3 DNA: TGTGCCAGCAGTTGGAGACAGACCGGGGAGCTGTTTTTT; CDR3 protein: CASSWRQTGELFF
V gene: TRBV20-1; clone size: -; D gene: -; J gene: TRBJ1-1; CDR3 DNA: TGCAGTGCTTCGGGACGGGGAAACACTGAAGCTTTCTTT; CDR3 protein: CSASGRGNTEAFF
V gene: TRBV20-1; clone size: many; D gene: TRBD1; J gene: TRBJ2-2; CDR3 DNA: TGCAGTGCTAGTTACTCGACAGGGCCGAACACCGGGGAGCTGTTTTTT; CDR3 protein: CSASYSTGPNTGELFF
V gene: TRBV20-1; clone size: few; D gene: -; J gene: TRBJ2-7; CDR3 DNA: TGCAGTGCTAGAGATACCACAGGGACCTACGAGCAGTACTTC; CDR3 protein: CSARDTTGTYEQYF
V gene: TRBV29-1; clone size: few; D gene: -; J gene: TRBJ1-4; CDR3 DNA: TGCAGCGCACAGACGGCTAAGGGTGAAAAACTGTTTTTT; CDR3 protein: CSAQTAKGEKLFF
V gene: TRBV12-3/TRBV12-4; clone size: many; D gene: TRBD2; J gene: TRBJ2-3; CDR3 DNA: TGTGCCAGCAGTTTACGCCTACTAGCGGCGAGCACAGATACGCAGTATTTT; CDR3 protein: CASSLRLLAASTDTQYF
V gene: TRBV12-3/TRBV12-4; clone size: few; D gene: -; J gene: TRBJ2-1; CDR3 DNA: TGTGCCAGCAGTTTCGTCGGGAGTCACTACAGGTCCTACAATGAGCAGTTCTTC; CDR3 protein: CASSFVGSHYRSYNEQFF
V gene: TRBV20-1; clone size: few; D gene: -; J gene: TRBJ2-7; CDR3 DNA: TGCAGTGCTAGGGGCCGGTACGAGCAGTACTTC; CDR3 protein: CSARGRYEQYF
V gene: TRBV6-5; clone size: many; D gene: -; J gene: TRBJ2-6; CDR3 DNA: TGTGCCAGCAGTTACCCGACAGGCTCTGGGGCCAACGTCCTGACTTTC; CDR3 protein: CASSYPTGSGANVLTF
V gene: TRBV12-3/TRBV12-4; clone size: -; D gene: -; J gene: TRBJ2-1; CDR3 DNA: TGTGCCAGCAGTTCCCGACAGCCCAATGAGCAGTTCTTC; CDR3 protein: CASSSRQPNEQFF
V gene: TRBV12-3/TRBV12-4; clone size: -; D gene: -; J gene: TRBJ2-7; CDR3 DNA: TGTGCCAGCAGTTTGAGCAACGAGCAGTACTTC; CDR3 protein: CASSLSNEQYF
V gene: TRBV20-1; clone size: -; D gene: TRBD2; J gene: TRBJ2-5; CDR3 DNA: TGCAGTGCCGGGACTAGCGGGAATGGTCAAGAGACCCAGTACTTC; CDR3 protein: CSAGTSGNGQETQYF
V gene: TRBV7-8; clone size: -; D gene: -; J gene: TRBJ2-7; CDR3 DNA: TGTGCCAGCAGCCCTCTTATGTACGGCTACGAGCAGTACTTC; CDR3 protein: CASSPLMYGYEQYF
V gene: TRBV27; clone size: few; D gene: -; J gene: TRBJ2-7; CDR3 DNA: TGTGCCAGCAGTATTGGGACCACTTACGAGCAGTACTTC; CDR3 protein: CASSIGTTYEQYF
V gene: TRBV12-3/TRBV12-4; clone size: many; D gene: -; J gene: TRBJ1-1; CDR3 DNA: TGTGCCAGCAGTTTGGCCCTTACTGAAGCTTTCTTT; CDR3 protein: CASSLALTEAFF
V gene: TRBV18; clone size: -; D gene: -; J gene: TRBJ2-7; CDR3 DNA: TGTGCCAGCTCACCCGGGGCGGGACCTCCCCTTTCCTACGAGCAGTACTTC; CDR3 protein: CASSPGAGPPLSYEQYF
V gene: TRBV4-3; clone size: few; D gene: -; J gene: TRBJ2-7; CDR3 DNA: TGCGCCAGCAGCCAACATACCACTTCCCGGGTGTACGAGCAGTACTTC; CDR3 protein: CASSQHTTSRVYEQYF
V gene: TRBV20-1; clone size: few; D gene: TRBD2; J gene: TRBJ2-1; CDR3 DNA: TGCAGTGCTAGATCCGGGACTAGCGGGAGAGGCGACAATGAGCAGTTCTTC; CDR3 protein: CSARSGTSGRGDNEQFF
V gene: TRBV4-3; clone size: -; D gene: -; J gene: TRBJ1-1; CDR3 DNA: TGCGCCAGCAGCCAAGAACTCAGTGGGGAAGCTTTCTTT; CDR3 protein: CASSQELSGEAFF
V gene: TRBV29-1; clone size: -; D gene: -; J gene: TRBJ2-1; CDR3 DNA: TGCAGTGGGGGTCTCTACAATGAGCAGTTCTTC; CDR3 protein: CSGGLYNEQFF
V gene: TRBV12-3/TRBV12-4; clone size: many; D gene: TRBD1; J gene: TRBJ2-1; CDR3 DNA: TGTGCCAGCAGTAATGACAGGGGATACAATGAGCAGTTCTTC; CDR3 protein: CASSNDRGYNEQFF
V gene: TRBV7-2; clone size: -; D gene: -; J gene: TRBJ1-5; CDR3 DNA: TGTGCCAGCAGCTTTGACCGCAATCAGCCCCAGCATTTT; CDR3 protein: CASSFDRNQPQHF
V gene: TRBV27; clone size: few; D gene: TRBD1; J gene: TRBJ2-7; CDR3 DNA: TGTGCCAGCAGTTTATTGGGGACAGCCCAGAGCTCCTACGAGCAGTACTTC; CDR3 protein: CASSLLGTAQSSYEQYF
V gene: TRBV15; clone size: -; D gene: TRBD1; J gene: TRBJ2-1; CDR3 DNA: TGTGCCACCAGCAGAGGACAGGGCGATGAGCAGTTCTTC; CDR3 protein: CATSRGQGDEQFF
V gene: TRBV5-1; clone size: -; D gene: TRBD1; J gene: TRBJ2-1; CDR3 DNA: TGCGCCAGCAGCTTGGCAGGACAGGGGTTCCATGAGCAGTTCTTC; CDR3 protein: CASSLAGQGFHEQFF